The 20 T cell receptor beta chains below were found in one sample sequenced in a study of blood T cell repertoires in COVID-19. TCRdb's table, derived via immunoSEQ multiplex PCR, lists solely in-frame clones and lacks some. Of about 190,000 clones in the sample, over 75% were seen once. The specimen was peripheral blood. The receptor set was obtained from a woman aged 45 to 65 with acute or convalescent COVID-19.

The CDR3 DNA reads TGTGCCAGCAGTGATCGTACGGAGGGTAATTCACCCCTCCACTTT. It is translated as CASSDRTEGNSPLHF. V usage is TRBV6-1 and J usage is TRBJ1-6; D ambiguous. Trimming shortened V by 3 bases and J by 6 bases, and 12 bases separated the two germline ends. This CDR3 comprises 15 residues. CDR1 is MNHNS and CDR2 is SASEGT in the germline V gene.

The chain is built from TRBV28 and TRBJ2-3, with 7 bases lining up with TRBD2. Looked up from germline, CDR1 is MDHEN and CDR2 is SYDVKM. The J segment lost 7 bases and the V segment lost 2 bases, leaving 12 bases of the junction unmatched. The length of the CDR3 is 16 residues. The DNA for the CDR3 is TGTGCCAGCAGTTTAAGCGGGACTCGACAGCTAAATACGCAGTATTTT. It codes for CASSLSGTRQLNTQYF.

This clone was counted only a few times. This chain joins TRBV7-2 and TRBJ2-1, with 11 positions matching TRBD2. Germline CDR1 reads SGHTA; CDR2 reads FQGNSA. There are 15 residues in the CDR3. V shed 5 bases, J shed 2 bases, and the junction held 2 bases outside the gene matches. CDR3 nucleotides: TGTGCCAGCAGCACACTAGCGGGGGCCTACAATGAGCAGTTCTTC. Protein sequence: CASSTLAGAYNEQFF.

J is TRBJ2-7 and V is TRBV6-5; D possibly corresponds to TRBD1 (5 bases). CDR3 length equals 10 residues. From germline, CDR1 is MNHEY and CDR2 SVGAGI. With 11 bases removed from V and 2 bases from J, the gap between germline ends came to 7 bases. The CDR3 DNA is TGTGCCTCCAGGGCCTACGAGCAGTACTTC. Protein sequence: CASRAYEQYF.

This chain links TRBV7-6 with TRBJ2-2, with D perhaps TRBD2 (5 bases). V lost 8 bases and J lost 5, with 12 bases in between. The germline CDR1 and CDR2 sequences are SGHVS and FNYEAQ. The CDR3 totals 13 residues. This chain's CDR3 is CASSADLTGELFF. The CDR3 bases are TGTGCCAGCTCCGCGGACTTAACCGGGGAGCTGTTTTTT.

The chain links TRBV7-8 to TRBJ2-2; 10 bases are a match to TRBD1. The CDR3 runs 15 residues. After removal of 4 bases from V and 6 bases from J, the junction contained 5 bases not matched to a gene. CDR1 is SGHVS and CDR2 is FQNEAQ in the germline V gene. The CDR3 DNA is TGTGCCAGCAGCTCGGGACAGGGGAGGGCCGGGGAGCTGTTTTTT. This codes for CASSSGQGRAGELFF. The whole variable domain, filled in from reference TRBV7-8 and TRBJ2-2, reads GAGVSQSPRYKVAKRGQDVALRCDPISGHVSLFWYQQALGQGPEFLTYFQNEAQLDKSGLPSDRFFAERPEGSVSTLKIQRTQQEDSAVYLCASSSGQGRAGELFFGEGSRLTVL.

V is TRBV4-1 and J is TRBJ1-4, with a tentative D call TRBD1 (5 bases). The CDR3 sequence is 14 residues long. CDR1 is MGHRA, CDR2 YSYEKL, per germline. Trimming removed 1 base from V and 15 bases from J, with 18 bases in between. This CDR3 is CASSQGGGSMEVFF. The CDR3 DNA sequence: TGCGCCAGCAGCCAAGGGGGGGGTTCCATGGAGGTGTTTTTT.

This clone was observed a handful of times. The CDR3 coding sequence is TGTGCCAGCAGGGATGGACAGGGGAACCAAGAGACCCAGTACTTC. Translating it yields CASRDGQGNQETQYF. The genes are TRBV6-5 and TRBJ2-5, with 9 bases aligning to TRBD1. CDR3 length: 15 residues. CDR1 is MNHEY and CDR2 is SVGAGI in the germline V gene. The ends lost 6 bases at V and 0 bases at J; junction bases unmatched: 5.

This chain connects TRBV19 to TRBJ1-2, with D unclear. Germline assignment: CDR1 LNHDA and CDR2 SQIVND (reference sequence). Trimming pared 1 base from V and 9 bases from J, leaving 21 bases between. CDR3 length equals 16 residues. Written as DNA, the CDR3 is TGTGCCAGTAGTATAGTCACAGCTCACCCGCTAAGCCGCTACACCTTC. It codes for CASSIVTAHPLSRYTF.

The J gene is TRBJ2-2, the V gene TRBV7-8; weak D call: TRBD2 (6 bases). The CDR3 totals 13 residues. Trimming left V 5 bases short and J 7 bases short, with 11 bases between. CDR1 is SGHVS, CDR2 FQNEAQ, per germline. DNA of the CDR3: TGTGCCAGCAGCCAGACTAGTTACGGGGAGCTGTTTTTT. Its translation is CASSQTSYGELFF.

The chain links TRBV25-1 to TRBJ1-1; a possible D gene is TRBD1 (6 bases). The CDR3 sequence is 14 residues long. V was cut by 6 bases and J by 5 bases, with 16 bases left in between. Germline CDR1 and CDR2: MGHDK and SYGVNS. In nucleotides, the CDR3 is TGTGCCAGCAGCTACAGGGAAAGCAAGACTGAAGCTTTCTTT. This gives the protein CASSYRESKTEAFF.

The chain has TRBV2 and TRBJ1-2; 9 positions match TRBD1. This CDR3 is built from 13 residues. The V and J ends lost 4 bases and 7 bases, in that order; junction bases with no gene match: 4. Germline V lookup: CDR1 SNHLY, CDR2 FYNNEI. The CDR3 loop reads CASSGDRVGGYTF. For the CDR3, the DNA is TGTGCCAGCAGTGGGGACAGGGTGGGTGGCTACACCTTC.

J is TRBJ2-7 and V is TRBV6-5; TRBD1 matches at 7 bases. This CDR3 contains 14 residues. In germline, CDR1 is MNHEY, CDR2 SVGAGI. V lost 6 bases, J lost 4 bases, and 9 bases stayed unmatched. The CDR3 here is CASRKQGNLYEQYF. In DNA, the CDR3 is TGTGCCAGCAGGAAACAGGGGAACTTATACGAGCAGTACTTC.

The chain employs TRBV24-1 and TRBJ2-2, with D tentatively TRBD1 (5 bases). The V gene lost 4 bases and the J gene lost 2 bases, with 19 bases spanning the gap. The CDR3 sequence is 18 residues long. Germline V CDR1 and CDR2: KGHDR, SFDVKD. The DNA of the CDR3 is TGTGCCACCAGTGAGACTTGGTCCGGACACCTAAACACCGGGGAGCTGTTTTTT. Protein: CATSETWSGHLNTGELFF.

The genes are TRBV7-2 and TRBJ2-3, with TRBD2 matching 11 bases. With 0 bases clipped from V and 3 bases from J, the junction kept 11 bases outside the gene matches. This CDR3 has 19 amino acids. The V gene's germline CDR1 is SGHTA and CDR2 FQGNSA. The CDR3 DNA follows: TGTGCCAGCAGCTTAGCTCTCGGTTGGGGGACTAGCGGAACAGATACGCAGTATTTT. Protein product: CASSLALGWGTSGTDTQYF.

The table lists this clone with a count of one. CDR3 sequence: CASSGSGQGRGVGYTF. CDR3 coding DNA: TGTGCCAGCAGCGGCTCGGGACAGGGGAGGGGCGTGGGCTACACCTTC. The genes are TRBV7-8 and TRBJ1-2; 10 nucleotides match TRBD1. The CDR3 runs 16 residues. Germline CDR1 and CDR2: SGHVS and FQNEAQ. With 5 bases clipped from V and 8 bases from J, the junction kept 14 bases outside the gene matches.

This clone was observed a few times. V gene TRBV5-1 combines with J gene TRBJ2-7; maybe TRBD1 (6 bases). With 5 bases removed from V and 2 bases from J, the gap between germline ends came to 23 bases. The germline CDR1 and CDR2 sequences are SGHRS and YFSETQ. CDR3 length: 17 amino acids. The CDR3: CASSLPLGQIIPYEQYF. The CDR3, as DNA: TGCGCCAGCAGTTTACCCCTAGGACAGATAATCCCCTACGAGCAGTACTTC.

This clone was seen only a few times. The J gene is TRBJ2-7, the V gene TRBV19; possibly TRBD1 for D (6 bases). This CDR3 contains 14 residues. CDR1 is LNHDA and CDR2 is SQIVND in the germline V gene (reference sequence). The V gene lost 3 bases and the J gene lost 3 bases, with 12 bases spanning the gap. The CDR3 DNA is TGTGCCAGTAGTATCGCTGGGACACTCTACGAGCAGTACTTC. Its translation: CASSIAGTLYEQYF. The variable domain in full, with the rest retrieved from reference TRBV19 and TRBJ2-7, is DGGITQSPKYLFRKEGQNVTLSCEQNLNHDAMYWYRQDPGQGLRLIYYSQIVNDFQKGDIAEGYSVSREKKESFPLTVTSAQKNPTAFYLCASSIAGTLYEQYFGPGTRLTVT.

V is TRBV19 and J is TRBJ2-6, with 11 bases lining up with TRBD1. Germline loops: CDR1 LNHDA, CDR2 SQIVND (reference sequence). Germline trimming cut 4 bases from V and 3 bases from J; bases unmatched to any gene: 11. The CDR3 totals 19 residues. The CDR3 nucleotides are TGTGCCAGTAGTACCGGGACAGGGGGTAACCTAGGTGGGGCCAACGTCCTGACTTTC. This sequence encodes CASSTGTGGNLGGANVLTF. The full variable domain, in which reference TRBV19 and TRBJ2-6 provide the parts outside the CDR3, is DGGITQSPKYLFRKEGQNVTLSCEQNLNHDAMYWYRQDPGQGLRLIYYSQIVNDFQKGDIAEGYSVSREKKESFPLTVTSAQKNPTAFYLCASSTGTGGNLGGANVLTFGAGSRLTVL.

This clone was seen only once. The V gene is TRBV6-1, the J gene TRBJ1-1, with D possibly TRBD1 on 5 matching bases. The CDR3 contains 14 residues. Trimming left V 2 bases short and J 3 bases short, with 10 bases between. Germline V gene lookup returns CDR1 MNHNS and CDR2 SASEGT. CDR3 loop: CASSERGADTEAFF. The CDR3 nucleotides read TGTGCCAGCAGTGAAAGGGGCGCGGACACTGAAGCTTTCTTT.